These 29 T cell receptor beta chains share one sample of origin, sequenced in a study of blood T cells in healthy people across ages. Next came a second PCR, run for about 7 to 11 cycles, which used a sample-barcoded 5' primer along with a J-beta primer mix. In TCRdb, the 5' RACE reads were re-called with MiXCR into one record per CDR3 protein. The data contain around 1.5 million distinct CDR3 sequences, roughly 32% of them singletons. What was sequenced was blood. These receptor sequences come from a woman aged 25 to 39 in good health.

This clonotype came up a few times. The CDR3 region has the DNA TGCGCCAGCAGCCAAGTTGGGCTAGCGGGGCCAGCAGGTAATGAGCAGTTCTTC. Amino acid sequence: CASSQVGLAGPAGNEQFF. The chain uses TRBV4-1 and TRBJ2-1; 9 bases are a match to TRBD2. With V trimmed by 1 base and J by 7 bases, 14 bases remained unmatched. Germline V CDR1 and CDR2: MGHRA, YSYEKL. This CDR3 is 18 amino acids long.

This clonotype was detected only a few times. This chain links TRBV6-1 with TRBJ1-2; no firm D call. Germline-derived CDR1 and CDR2 are MNHNS and SASEGT. Trimming removed 8 bases from V and 6 bases from J, with 13 bases in between. The CDR3 runs to 12 residues. The CDR3, as DNA: TGTGCCAGCGGCGGGCGGTCACATGGCTACACCTTC. Translation: CASGGRSHGYTF.

As for this clonotype: The junction and the germline gene differ at one end; a read error may be behind it. This chain links TRBV12-3 or TRBV12-4 with TRBJ1-2, with 7 bases identical to TRBD1. The CDR3 contains 11 residues. The CDR3 region has the DNA TGTGCCCTCGAGGGGGCGAATGGCGACACCTTC. This gives the protein CALEGANGDTF.

This CDR3 is CASSVTGTSSTDTQYF. CDR3 nucleotides: TGTGCCAGCAGCGTGACAGGGACTTCTAGCACAGATACGCAGTATTTT. The V call is TRBV9, the J call TRBJ2-3; D is possibly TRBD1 (7 bases). Germline assignment: CDR1 SGDLS and CDR2 YYNGEE. The CDR3 totals 16 residues. V was shortened by 2 bases and J by 0 bases, with 13 bases between the two germline ends.

There are a few counts of this clonotype. The chain carries TRBV10-2 and TRBJ2-3; D is undetermined. Per the germline V gene, CDR1 is WSHSY and CDR2 is SAAADI. V dropped 7 bases and J dropped 2 bases, with 13 bases sitting between them. This CDR3 spans 14 amino acids. The CDR3 region is CASTHSKNTDTQYF. CDR3 coding DNA: TGCGCCAGCACCCACTCCAAGAACACAGATACGCAGTATTTT.

The gene calls are TRBV15 and TRBJ2-3; unclear D gene. The germline V and J ends were trimmed by 0 bases and 3 bases, with 13 bases remaining between them. Germline V gives CDR1 LNHNV, CDR2 YYDKDF (reference sequence). This CDR3 contains 16 residues. DNA for the CDR3: TGTGCCACCAGCAGAGATCGCGTGTCGAGGACAGATACGCAGTATTTT. Translated: CATSRDRVSRTDTQYF. The full variable domain, rest sourced from reference TRBV15 and TRBJ2-3, is DAMVIQNPRYQVTQFGKPVTLSCSQTLNHNVMYWYQQKSSQAPKLLFHYYDKDFNNEADTPDNFQSRRPNTSFCFLDIRSPGLGDTAMYLCATSRDRVSRTDTQYFGPGTRLTVL.

This clonotype occurred a few times. The genes are TRBV9 and TRBJ1-2; 7 positions match TRBD1. CDR3 length: 15 amino acids. V lost 1 base and J lost 7; bases outside the gene matches: 10. The V gene's germline CDR1 is SGDLS and CDR2 YYNGEE. The CDR3 DNA follows: TGTGCCAGCAGCGTATGGGGCAGGGGGATAGGTGGCTACACCTTC. Its protein is CASSVWGRGIGGYTF.

This clonotype turned up a few times. The chain recombines TRBV29-1 with TRBJ2-3, with D possibly matching TRBD2 (6 bases). With 5 bases removed from V and 0 bases from J, the gap between germline ends came to 6 bases. The CDR3 has 12 residues. Per the germline V gene, CDR1 is SQVTM and CDR2 is ANQGSEA. CDR3 sequence reads: CSVSGSTDTQYF. CDR3 in DNA: TGCAGCGTTAGCGGGAGCACAGATACGCAGTATTTT.

This clonotype was detected a few times. The CDR3 DNA follows: TGTGCCAGCAGCCGTATCGGCCTAGCGGGAGTGGGGTACCAAGAGACCCAGTACTTC. Translation: CASSRIGLAGVGYQETQYF. This chain links TRBV6-1 with TRBJ2-5, with 10 bases that match TRBD2. The CDR3 contains 19 residues. The V gene's germline CDR1 is MNHNS and CDR2 SASEGT. The trim removed 6 bases at V and 0 bases at J, leaving 16 bases unmatched.

This clonotype was detected a few times. The chain links TRBV30 to TRBJ1-6; D ambiguous. This CDR3 comprises 14 residues. Trimming removed 3 bases from V and 8 bases from J, with 14 bases in between. CDR1 is GTSNPN, CDR2 SVGIG, per germline (reference sequence). The DNA of the CDR3 is TGTGCCTGGAGGCCCCCGGGATGGGATTCACCCCTCCACTTT. This encodes CAWRPPGWDSPLHF.

The chain has TRBV20-1 and TRBJ1-2; no definite D call. The V gene lost 3 bases and the J gene lost 7 bases, with 9 bases spanning the gap. This CDR3 comprises 11 residues. Germline V CDR1 and CDR2: DFQATT, SNEGSKA (reference sequence). The CDR3 protein is CSARAYVGYTF. For the CDR3, the DNA is TGCAGTGCTAGGGCATATGTTGGCTACACCTTC.

V usage is TRBV20-1 and J usage is TRBJ2-3, with 11 bases lining up with TRBD2. Unmatched junction bases numbered 5, after V lost 5 bases and J lost 4 bases. Germline assignment: CDR1 DFQATT and CDR2 SNEGSKA (reference sequence). The CDR3 runs 14 residues. CDR3 in amino acids: CSALTSGVPDTQYF. The CDR3 DNA is TGCAGTGCTTTGACTAGCGGGGTCCCAGATACGCAGTATTTT.

The chain has TRBV10-2 and TRBJ2-3, with 9 nucleotides matching TRBD2. The J segment lost 6 bases and the V segment lost 5 bases, leaving 3 bases of the junction unmatched. The CDR3 runs to 13 residues. In germline, CDR1 is WSHSY, CDR2 SAAADI. For the CDR3, the DNA is TGCGCCAGCAGTTGGACTAGCGAGGATACGCAGTATTTT. Translated: CASSWTSEDTQYF.

This clonotype was counted once. The junction differs from germline at one of its ends, possibly a read error. The chain joins TRBV29-1 to TRBJ1-4; TRBD1 is a possible D gene (5 bases). The CDR3 consists of 16 residues. Germline assignment: CDR1 SQVTM and CDR2 ANQGSEA. For the CDR3, the DNA is TGCAGCGTTGAAGAATTCGCCGGGGCCGATAATGAAAAACGGTTTTTT. This sequence encodes CSVEEFAGADNEKRFF. Filled out from reference TRBV29-1 and TRBJ1-4, the complete variable domain reads SAVISQKPSRDICQRGTSLTIQCQVDSQVTMMFWYRQQPGQSLTLIATANQGSEATYESGFVIDKFPISRPNLTFSTLTVSNMSPEDSSIYLCSVEEFAGADNEKRFFGSGTQLSVL.

The chain links TRBV20-1 to TRBJ2-1; D might be TRBD1 or TRBD2, each matching 5 bases. Trimming cost V 2 bases and J 0 bases, with 14 bases left between them. Germline CDR1 DFQATT, CDR2 SNEGSKA (reference sequence). This CDR3 contains 16 residues. The CDR3 DNA is TGCAGTGCTAGATCCGGTGGGGGAAGCTCCTACAATGAGCAGTTCTTC. This codes for CSARSGGGSSYNEQFF.

CDR3 loop: CASSETQGARVGTDTQYF. The CDR3, as DNA: TGTGCCAGCAGTGAAACACAGGGGGCGAGGGTTGGGACAGATACGCAGTATTTT. This rearrangement joins TRBV6-1 to TRBJ2-3; 9 bases map to TRBD1. Unmatched junction bases numbered 12, after V lost 2 bases and J lost 3 bases. This CDR3 is built from 18 residues. Germline CDR1 is MNHNS and CDR2 is SASEGT.

This clonotype was seen more than once but under ten times. The rearrangement joins TRBV7-9 to TRBJ1-2; D is ambiguous. V was pared by 4 bases and J by 8 bases, with 14 bases between. The CDR3 is made up of 13 amino acids. In germline, CDR1 is SEHNR, CDR2 FQNEAQ (reference sequence). The CDR3 loop reads CASSWGVGSGYTF. DNA for the CDR3: TGTGCCAGCAGCTGGGGAGTGGGGAGCGGCTACACCTTC.

This chain uses TRBV10-3 with TRBJ1-5; D might be TRBD1 (5 bases). Trimming pared 3 bases from V and 2 bases from J, leaving 14 bases between. This CDR3 region has 16 residues. The germline V gene encodes CDR1 ENHRY and CDR2 SYGVKD. The DNA of the CDR3 is TGTGCCATCAGTGAAGGGGCAGGATATGGCAATCAGCCCCAGCATTTT. Translating gives CAISEGAGYGNQPQHF.

In this sample, this clonotype turned up a few times. CDR3: CASSSRRDSNHYGYTF. In DNA form, the CDR3 reads TGTGCCAGCAGTTCCCGCCGGGACAGCAACCACTATGGCTACACCTTC. The rearrangement joins TRBV27 to TRBJ1-2; 7 bases agree with TRBD1. CDR1 and CDR2 (germline): MNHEY, SMNVEV (reference sequence). The CDR3 spans 16 residues. Trimming removed 4 bases from V and 3 bases from J; junction bases left unmatched: 11.

This clonotype was observed a handful of times. Here the CDR3 DNA reads TGCAGCCCCGGCGGGGAGGGGGCTGAAGCTTTCTTT. It yields the protein CSPGGEGAEAFF. This chain joins TRBV29-1 and TRBJ1-1, with a possible D match to TRBD1 (6 bases). V lost 8 bases to trimming and J lost 6 bases, with 16 bases between them. This CDR3 is 12 amino acids long. Per the germline V gene, CDR1 is SQVTM and CDR2 is ANQGSEA.

V usage is TRBV10-3 and J usage is TRBJ2-1; 12 positions agree with TRBD2. The length of the CDR3 is 16 residues. Germline CDR1 is ENHRY and CDR2 is SYGVKD. V lost 6 bases to trimming and J lost 2 bases; unmatched junction nucleotides: 5. CDR3 region: CAIRGTSGRTYNEQFF. The CDR3 nucleotides read TGTGCCATCAGGGGGACTAGCGGGCGAACCTACAATGAGCAGTTCTTC.

This clonotype showed up just a few times. Written as DNA, the CDR3 is TGTGCCAGCAGCGGGGCCGGGACACTGAACACTGAAGCTTTCTTT. It yields the protein CASSGAGTLNTEAFF. V gene TRBV3-1 combines with J gene TRBJ1-1; tentative D call: TRBD1 (6 bases). The CDR3 runs 15 residues. Trimming stripped 5 bases from V and 0 bases from J, with 13 bases between. Per germline, CDR1 LGHDT and CDR2 YNNKEL (reference sequence).

A remark on this clonotype: One end of the junction varies from germline; a read error may be responsible. This chain connects TRBV20-1 to TRBJ1-5; no firm D call. CDR3 size: 14 residues. The germline V gene encodes CDR1 DFQATT and CDR2 SNEGSKA (reference sequence). The CDR3 sequence: CSTRFQHSNQPQHF. The CDR3, as DNA: TGCAGTACTAGGTTCCAGCATAGCAATCAGCCCCAGCATTTT.

Comment on this clonotype: This clone may be a read error of a much larger clone one base away. CDR3: CASSGFDKSTYNEQFF. Written as DNA, the CDR3 is TGTGCCAGCAGCGGATTCGACAAGAGCACCTACAATGAGCAGTTCTTC. The chain employs TRBV9 and TRBJ2-1; D not resolved. Germline CDR1 SGDLS, CDR2 YYNGEE. The germline V and J ends were trimmed by 3 bases and 2 bases, with 15 bases remaining between them. This CDR3 is built from 16 residues.

This clonotype was counted at least ten times. This chain connects TRBV12-3 or TRBV12-4 to TRBJ2-7; D possibly corresponds to TRBD1 (6 bases). The germline V and J ends were trimmed by 5 bases and 3 bases, with 8 bases remaining between them. CDR3 length equals 12 residues. CDR3: CASSTQGYEQYF. DNA for the CDR3: TGTGCCAGCAGTACACAGGGCTACGAGCAGTACTTC.

The CDR3 protein is CASRASGTSGNEQYF. CDR3 DNA sequence: TGTGCCAGCAGAGCTTCGGGGACTAGCGGCAATGAGCAGTACTTC. The chain couples TRBV28 to TRBJ2-5, with TRBD2 identical over 11 bases. The germline V gene has CDR1 MDHEN and CDR2 SYDVKM. CDR3 length: 15 amino acids. Germline trimming cut 6 bases from V and 11 bases from J; bases unmatched to any gene: 14.

V and J are TRBV7-2 and TRBJ2-3, with 10 bases aligning to TRBD2. Germline-derived CDR1 and CDR2 are SGHTA and FQGNSA. The junction had 7 bases not matched to a gene; V was cut back by 1 base and J by 3 bases. CDR3 length: 17 residues. CDR3 in amino acids: CASSLGRTSGITDTQYF. In nucleotides, the CDR3 is TGTGCCAGCAGCTTAGGGCGAACTAGCGGGATAACAGATACGCAGTATTTT. The full variable domain, its missing parts supplied by reference TRBV7-2 and TRBJ2-3, is GAGVSQSPSNKVTEKGKDVELRCDPISGHTALYWYRQSLGQGLEFLIYFQGNSAPDKSGLPSDRFSAERTGGSVSTLTIQRTQQEDSAVYLCASSLGRTSGITDTQYFGPGTRLTVL.

The chain carries TRBV4-1 and TRBJ2-5; 7 positions agree with TRBD1. The CDR3 consists of 16 residues. Per the germline V gene, CDR1 is MGHRA and CDR2 is YSYEKL. V dropped 4 bases and J dropped 3; count of bases not matched to a gene: 11. CDR3 sequence reads: CASSPKVGQTKETQYF. In DNA, the CDR3 is TGCGCCAGCAGCCCTAAGGTGGGACAGACAAAAGAGACCCAGTACTTC.

The V gene is TRBV27, the J gene TRBJ2-3; perhaps D is TRBD1 or TRBD2 (6 bases each). This CDR3 has 16 residues. Germline CDR1 and CDR2: MNHEY and SMNVEV (reference sequence). V gave up 5 bases and J gave up 2 bases, with 17 bases separating them. The CDR3 region has the DNA TGTGCCAGCAGTGCCAGTGTCGGGGGCTTCACAGATACGCAGTATTTT. Encoded protein: CASSASVGGFTDTQYF.